The next 32 T cell receptor beta chains were all read from a single sample in a study of CD8 T cells in ankylosing spondylitis. Points from the study as a whole: About eight highly homologous variants made up a TCR beta motif that seemed to typify ankylosing spondylitis blood.

TCRdb used MiXCR to reprocess the 5' RACE reads, holding one entry per CDR3 protein. Seen here are 500,000 to 650,000 distinct CDR3 sequences, about 5% observed once, and the top ten hold 3% to 4%. For these receptors, no antigen is known. Sequencing input: blood, either unsorted or a sorted T cell fraction (not recorded which). These receptors were collected from a male donor with ankylosing spondylitis.

This clonotype was detected many times. The chain couples TRBV7-3 to TRBJ2-2; D possibly corresponds to TRBD1 (5 bases). Trimming removed 2 bases from V and 3 bases from J, with 13 bases in between. CDR1 is SGHTA and CDR2 is FQGTGA in the germline V gene. This CDR3 is 16 amino acids long. The CDR3 protein is CASSLQGVPDTGELFF. In DNA, the CDR3 is TGTGCCAGCAGCTTACAGGGTGTGCCGGACACCGGGGAGCTGTTTTTT.

There are many counts of this clonotype. The genes are TRBV29-1 and TRBJ2-7; 10 bases agree with TRBD2. V was clipped by 3 bases and J by 0 bases; unmatched bases: 2. The length of the CDR3 is 14 residues. The V gene's germline CDR1 is SQVTM and CDR2 ANQGSEA. Written as DNA, the CDR3 is TGCAGCGTTGAGACTAGCGGGTACTCCTACGAGCAGTACTTC. This codes for CSVETSGYSYEQYF.

In its sample, this clonotype was seen many times. The J gene is TRBJ2-3, the V gene TRBV20-1; unclear D gene. Germline lookup yields CDR1 DFQATT and CDR2 SNEGSKA (reference sequence). Trimming cost V 4 bases and J 4 bases, with 15 bases left between them. The CDR3 is 14 amino acids. The chain's CDR3 is CSATRLRSADTQYF. The CDR3 DNA sequence: TGCAGTGCTACCCGGCTCCGGTCGGCAGATACGCAGTATTTT.

In its sample, this clonotype was seen many times. V is TRBV4-1 and J is TRBJ2-3; the D is unclear. V lost 1 base to trimming and J lost 0 bases, with 8 bases between them. CDR1 MGHRA and CDR2 YSYEKL come from the germline V gene. The CDR3 has 15 residues. The CDR3 region has the DNA TGCGCCAGCAGCCAAGTCGTAAGGAGCACAGATACGCAGTATTTT. Its translation is CASSQVVRSTDTQYF.

This clonotype was observed a few times. CDR3 amino acids: CASSLYGTLGYTF. The CDR3 DNA reads TGTGCCAGCAGCCTATACGGGACACTTGGCTACACCTTC. The V and J genes are TRBV7-3 and TRBJ1-2; a possible D gene is TRBD1 (6 bases). The length of the CDR3 is 13 residues. Trimming stripped 5 bases from V and 7 bases from J, with 14 bases between. The germline V gene encodes CDR1 SGHTA and CDR2 FQGTGA.

The rearrangement uses TRBV3-1 and TRBJ2-3; D is possibly TRBD2 (5 bases). The CDR3 is 13 residues long. The ends were cut back, 1 base at V and 5 bases at J, with 7 bases in the middle. In germline, CDR1 is LGHDT, CDR2 YNNKEL (reference sequence). The CDR3 DNA follows: TGTGCCAGCAGCCAAGTACGGGGAGATACGCAGTATTTT. It encodes CASSQVRGDTQYF.

This clonotype has only a few counts. The rearrangement joins TRBV27 to TRBJ2-7, with 12 bases fitting TRBD1. V shed 0 bases and J 5 bases; nucleotides not matched to a gene: 5. This CDR3 region has 16 residues. From germline, CDR1 is MNHEY and CDR2 SMNVEV (reference sequence). The CDR3, as DNA: TGTGCCAGCAGTTTATCGTGGGGACAGGGGGCGAACGAGCAGTACTTC. Its translation: CASSLSWGQGANEQYF.

There are many counts of this clonotype. The V and J genes are TRBV12-3 or TRBV12-4 and TRBJ2-2; a possible D gene is TRBD1 (6 bases). Deletions cut 5 bases from V and 3 bases from J, with 13 bases between. The CDR3 is 15 amino acids. CDR3 sequence: CASSPQDRYTGELFF. DNA of the CDR3: TGTGCCAGCAGTCCGCAGGACAGATACACCGGGGAGCTGTTTTTT.

This clonotype showed up many times. The V call is TRBV5-5, the J call TRBJ1-6; D not resolved. The ends were cut back, 4 bases at V and 0 bases at J, with 11 bases in the middle. The CDR3 sequence is 16 residues long. CDR1 and CDR2 from the germline V gene are SGHKS and YYEKEE (reference sequence). The CDR3 sequence is CASSGSGSSYNSPLHF. CDR3 coding DNA: TGTGCCAGCAGCGGATCGGGCAGCTCCTATAATTCACCCCTCCACTTT. Full variable domain (rest looked up from reference TRBV5-5 and TRBJ1-6): DAGVTQSPTHLIKTRGQQVTLRCSPISGHKSVSWYQQVLGQGPQFIFQYYEKEERGRGNFPDRFSARQFPNYSSELNVNALLLGDSALYLCASSGSGSSYNSPLHFGNGTRLTVT.

This clonotype was seen just once. A much larger clonotype is one base distant, so this may be a read error. The V and J genes are TRBV4-1 and TRBJ2-3, with D possibly matching TRBD1 (5 bases). Germline loops: CDR1 MGHRA, CDR2 YSYEKL. The CDR3 is made up of 14 amino acids. The CDR3 sequence is CASSQDANTGTQYF. The CDR3 DNA reads TGTGCCAGCAGCCAAGACGCCAACACAGGTACGCAGTATTTT.

CDR3 sequence reads: CASSRGQGVEDTQYF. CDR3 DNA sequence: TGCGCCAGCAGCCGGGGACAGGGGGTCGAGGATACGCAGTATTTT. The chain is built from TRBV4-3 and TRBJ2-3, with TRBD1 identical over 11 bases. J lost 6 bases, V lost 4 bases, and 6 bases had no gene match. This CDR3 has 15 residues. Per germline, CDR1 LGHNA and CDR2 YSLEER.

This clonotype was recorded a few times. The V gene is TRBV19, the J gene TRBJ1-5; D is ambiguous. The V gene's germline CDR1 is LNHDA and CDR2 SQIVND (reference sequence). V lost 3 bases, J lost 1 base, and 10 bases lay in between. This CDR3 is 15 amino acids long. CDR3 protein: CASSIGRPSNQPQHF. The CDR3 DNA reads as TGTGCCAGTAGTATCGGCAGGCCCAGCAATCAGCCCCAGCATTTT. The complete variable domain, with remaining parts taken from reference TRBV19 and TRBJ1-5, reads DGGITQSPKYLFRKEGQNVTLSCEQNLNHDAMYWYRQDPGQGLRLIYYSQIVNDFQKGDIAEGYSVSREKKESFPLTVTSAQKNPTAFYLCASSIGRPSNQPQHFGDGTRLSIL.

This clonotype was detected many times. The chain is built from TRBV11-1 and TRBJ1-1; D uncertain. Trimming took 5 bases from V and 10 from J, leaving 11 bases between them. This CDR3 comprises 11 residues. CDR1 SGHAT and CDR2 FQDESV come from the germline V gene (reference sequence). The CDR3 sequence is CASSHGQSAFF. The CDR3 nucleotides are TGTGCCAGCAGCCACGGGCAGTCAGCTTTCTTT.

This clonotype occurred many times. The chain is built from TRBV6-2 or TRBV6-3 and TRBJ1-1; D may be TRBD1 (6 bases). Germline V lookup: CDR1 MNHEY, CDR2 SVGEGT. The CDR3 is made up of 11 amino acids. Trimming took 6 bases from V and 7 from J, leaving 9 bases between them. The CDR3 nucleotides are TGTGCCAGCAGACAGGGTAATGAAGCTTTCTTT. Amino acids: CASRQGNEAFF.

This clonotype was counted many times. The J gene is TRBJ2-7, the V gene TRBV18; D gene ambiguous. Germline-derived CDR1 and CDR2 are KGHSH and LQKENI. The CDR3 runs to 13 residues. The V and J ends lost 6 bases and 2 bases respectively, with 11 bases between them. Here the CDR3 reads CASSVSGTYEQYF. As DNA, the CDR3 is TGTGCCAGCTCGGTATCCGGTACCTACGAGCAGTACTTC.

The table lists this clonotype with many counts. This chain uses TRBV4-3 with TRBJ2-1; the D gene is possibly TRBD2 (5 bases). The CDR3 contains 14 residues. V lost 1 base to trimming and J lost 8 bases, with 12 bases between them. Germline CDR1 reads LGHNA; CDR2 reads YSLEER. The CDR3 nucleotides are TGCGCCAGCAGCCAAGTTTGGAGGAGCGATGAGCAGTTCTTC. Amino acid sequence: CASSQVWRSDEQFF.

This clonotype was observed many times. The J gene is TRBJ1-2, the V gene TRBV10-3; 7 bases agree with TRBD1. The CDR3 has 15 residues. V was clipped by 4 bases and J by 3 bases; unmatched bases: 8. Germline CDR1 and CDR2: ENHRY and SYGVKD. In DNA, the CDR3 is TGTGCCATCAGTGCCTGGGACAGTCTCTACTATGGCTACACCTTC. Amino acid sequence: CAISAWDSLYYGYTF.

In this sample, this clonotype turned up a few times. V usage is TRBV6-2 or TRBV6-3 and J usage is TRBJ1-2; D gene uncertain. The CDR3 sequence is 12 residues long. V dropped 4 bases and J dropped 5 bases, with 8 bases sitting between them. Per germline, CDR1 MNHEY and CDR2 SVGEGT. The CDR3 is CASSFTEYGYTF. The CDR3 DNA sequence: TGTGCCAGCAGTTTTACAGAGTATGGCTACACCTTC.

This clonotype was observed many times. The J gene is TRBJ2-3, the V gene TRBV20-1; the D call may be TRBD1 or TRBD2 (5 bases each). CDR3 length: 16 residues. The germline V and J ends were trimmed by 3 bases and 2 bases, with 18 bases remaining between them. Germline loops: CDR1 DFQATT, CDR2 SNEGSKA (reference sequence). The CDR3 reads CSASPHGADNTDTQYF. In nucleotides, the CDR3 is TGCAGTGCTAGCCCACACGGGGCAGACAACACAGATACGCAGTATTTT.

The chain carries TRBV20-1 and TRBJ1-6, with D unresolved. Germline CDR1 is DFQATT and CDR2 is SNEGSKA (reference sequence). This CDR3 spans 13 amino acids. Trimming removed 4 bases from V and 5 bases from J, with 9 bases in between. The CDR3 region is CSAKRPHNSPLHF. DNA of the CDR3: TGCAGTGCTAAAAGACCGCATAATTCACCCCTCCACTTT.

This clonotype turned up a few times. This rearrangement joins TRBV5-1 to TRBJ2-1; 7 bases are a match to TRBD2. The germline CDR1 and CDR2 sequences are SGHRS and YFSETQ. The CDR3 has 16 amino acids. J lost 2 bases, V lost 0 bases, and 5 bases had no gene match. The CDR3 loop is CASSLDGTTAYNEQFF. CDR3 nucleotides: TGCGCCAGCAGCTTGGATGGGACTACTGCCTACAATGAGCAGTTCTTC.

This clonotype has at least ten counts. V usage is TRBV12-3 or TRBV12-4 and J usage is TRBJ1-6, with a tentative D call TRBD1 (6 bases). This CDR3 region has 15 residues. V lost 3 bases and J 5 bases, leaving 11 bases between the germline ends. The CDR3 DNA reads as TGTGCCAGCAGTTTCGTCGACAGGAATAATTCACCCCTCCACTTT. Its protein product is CASSFVDRNNSPLHF.

There are many counts of this clonotype. The V and J genes are TRBV27 and TRBJ2-3; 9 bases are shared with TRBD1. Trimming at V came to 6 bases and at J to 4 bases, leaving 5 bases not matched to a gene. Germline CDR1 is MNHEY and CDR2 is SMNVEV (reference sequence). The CDR3 covers 14 residues. CDR3 nucleotide sequence: TGTGCCAGCAGCTCCGGGACAGGGTCAGATACGCAGTATTTT. Amino acids: CASSSGTGSDTQYF.

This clonotype was counted ten times or more. V gene TRBV29-1 combines with J gene TRBJ2-3, with 11 bases identical to TRBD1. CDR1 and CDR2 (germline): SQVTM, ANQGSEA. V lost 2 bases, J lost 4 bases, and 2 bases stayed unmatched. This CDR3 has 14 amino acids. CDR3 bases: TGCAGCGTTGAACGGGACAGGGGGTCAGATACGCAGTATTTT. It translates to CSVERDRGSDTQYF.

This clonotype was seen many times. This chain uses TRBV5-6 with TRBJ1-5; 10 bases are shared with TRBD1. From germline, CDR1 is SGHDT and CDR2 YYEEEE. V dropped 4 bases and J dropped 5; count of bases not matched to a gene: 6. The CDR3 totals 15 residues. CDR3 sequence (DNA): TGTGCCAGCAGCGACAGGGGGCGAGAGGATCAGCCCCAGCATTTT. Amino acids: CASSDRGREDQPQHF.

This chain links TRBV15 with TRBJ2-7; D uncertain. V dropped 0 bases and J dropped 3 bases, with 9 bases sitting between them. CDR3 length equals 14 residues. CDR1 and CDR2 from the germline V gene are LNHNV and YYDKDF (reference sequence). The CDR3 region is CATSRDLGGYEQYF. The CDR3 DNA sequence: TGTGCCACCAGCAGAGATTTAGGTGGCTACGAGCAGTACTTC.

This clonotype was counted ten times or more. As DNA, the CDR3 is TGTGCCAGCGCGTATGATTCCCTGGGGACCGGGGAGCTGTTTTTT. Amino acids: CASAYDSLGTGELFF. The V call is TRBV6-4, the J call TRBJ2-2; D remains ambiguous. The V end lost 8 bases, the J end lost 5 bases, and 18 bases lay between the germline ends. Germline V CDR1 and CDR2: MRHNA, SNTAGT. The CDR3 has 15 amino acids.

This clonotype was counted at least ten times. This chain connects TRBV7-2 to TRBJ1-5; 9 nucleotides agree with TRBD1. In germline, CDR1 is SGHTA, CDR2 FQGNSA. Trimming took 5 bases from V and 1 from J; bases not matched to a gene: 6. The CDR3 sequence is 16 residues long. The CDR3 reads CASSHDRGGSNQPQHF. Written as DNA, the CDR3 is TGTGCCAGCAGCCATGACAGGGGGGGAAGCAATCAGCCCCAGCATTTT.

Comments on this clonotype: It may be a read error: a sequence one base away is much more abundant. The chain has TRBV20-1 and TRBJ2-2, with 7 positions matching TRBD1. The CDR3 sequence is 14 residues long. Looked up from germline, CDR1 is DFQATT and CDR2 is SNEGSKA (reference sequence). CDR3 DNA sequence: TGCAATGCTAGAAAGGGGGCTTTGGACGGGGAGCTGTTTTTT. It translates to CNARKGALDGELFF.

There are many counts of this clonotype. The V call is TRBV5-1, the J call TRBJ2-2; D tentatively fits TRBD1 or TRBD2 (5 bases each). Germline CDR1 reads SGHRS; CDR2 reads YFSETQ. Trimming removed 1 base at V and 4 bases at J, with 17 bases between. CDR3 length: 17 amino acids. The chain's CDR3 is CASSLRPGASGTGELFF. The DNA for the CDR3 is TGCGCCAGCAGCTTGAGGCCCGGGGCTTCGGGCACCGGGGAGCTGTTTTTT.

This clonotype has just a few counts. The rearrangement joins TRBV7-3 to TRBJ2-3, with 7 bases aligning to TRBD2. This CDR3 comprises 17 residues. Germline V CDR1 and CDR2: SGHTA, FQGTGA. The V segment lost 4 bases and the J segment 3 bases; nucleotides outside the gene matches: 13. This CDR3 is CASSSLGTRAGTDTQYF. The CDR3 bases are TGTGCCAGCAGCTCCCTTGGGACTCGAGCGGGAACAGATACGCAGTATTTT.

This clonotype came up many times. V is TRBV20-1 and J is TRBJ2-7, with TRBD2 as a possible D gene (5 bases). The CDR3 is 12 residues long. Germline V lookup: CDR1 DFQATT, CDR2 SNEGSKA (reference sequence). The germline V and J ends were trimmed by 3 bases and 6 bases, with 12 bases remaining between them. CDR3 nucleotide sequence: TGCAGTGCTAGTATAATAGCGAGCGAGCAGTACTTC. Amino acid sequence: CSASIIASEQYF.